These 2 T cell receptor beta chains were sequenced from one sample in a study of blood T cell repertoires in COVID-19 (dated by TCRdb to about 2020). The library was obtained by the immunoSEQ multiplex PCR assay. This is the immuneACCESS table as TCRdb keeps it, with only in-frame sequences that have V and J called. A part of the clones is gone; compared with another copy, unresolved V genes explain less than half, and the rest is unexplained. The table for this sample lists roughly 500,000 clones; around nine tenths of them were counted only once. The ten largest clones capture roughly 1.9% of the sample. The sequenced sample was PBMCs or T cells enriched from blood (not recorded which). The receptors shown here come from a woman in her forties who had recovered from COVID-19.

The rearrangement links TRBV21-1 to TRBJ2-7; the table assigns TRBD2, which was not confirmed against the DNA. TRBV21-1 is a pseudogene segment. The CDR3 covers 14 residues. CDR3 amino acids: CASSKYTSGYEQYF. The CDR3 nucleotides read TGTGCCAGCAGCAAATACACTAGCGGGTACGAGCAGTACTTC.

The chain couples TRBV5-1 to TRBJ2-7; no clear D gene. Trimming took off 0 bases at V and 0 bases at J, with 10 bases between the two ends. Germline V CDR1 and CDR2: SGHRS, YFSETQ. The CDR3 runs to 15 residues. CDR3 loop: CASSLAPVSSYEQYF. CDR3 DNA sequence: TGCGCCAGCAGCTTGGCCCCGGTGAGCTCCTACGAGCAGTACTTC.